The TCR beta chain under discussion was sequenced for a study of T cell responses to AZD1222 COVID-19 vaccine. Study conclusions and caveats: Per reports, nearly half of all spike-specific TCRs target regions that are unmutated in variants.

Sequencing used immunoSEQ multiplex PCR; TCRdb keeps in-frame clones, though not all of them. The sample has over 100,000 clones; about 88% are singletons. Trimming shortened V by 5 bases and J by 5 bases, and 6 bases separated the two germline ends. This CDR3 region has 11 residues. Germline CDR1 SEHNR, CDR2 FQNEAQ (reference sequence). For this clone: Its antigen is still unknown.

V gene TRBV7-9 combines with J gene TRBJ2-5, with no clear D. This receptor was taken from an adult in good health. This sample comprised peripheral blood, obtained on day 0 of AZD1222 vaccination. The CDR3 nucleotides are TGTGCCAGCAGCCCTCTGGAGACCCAGTACTTC. It is translated as CASSPLETQYF.